The 10 T cell receptor beta chains given below trace back to one sample, sequenced in a study of cytomegalovirus exposure and HLA in healthy donors. It was with 60 Vbeta and 13 Jbeta primers that the PCR ran. Libraries were prepared by immunoSEQ multiplex PCR; TCRdb keeps only in-frame clonotypes and omits some of them. The data contain some 110,000 clones, 76% of them singletons. The sequencing input was PBMCs. The receptors shown here come from a man in his fifties in good health and CMV-seronegative.

J is TRBJ2-2 and V is TRBV28, with D tentatively TRBD2 (6 bases). The CDR3 is made up of 16 amino acids. Germline V gene sequence: CDR1 MDHEN, CDR2 SYDVKM. With 6 bases removed from V and 4 bases from J, the gap between germline ends came to 18 bases. The CDR3 protein is CASRHPVVTSTGELFF. The CDR3 DNA sequence: TGTGCCAGCAGACACCCGGTAGTGACTAGCACCGGGGAGCTGTTTTTT.

The chain recombines TRBV14 with TRBJ1-6; 9 bases line up with TRBD1. CDR3 size: 15 residues. The V gene end was trimmed by 4 bases and the J gene end by 9 bases; junction bases not matched to a gene: 7. Germline values: CDR1 SGHDN, CDR2 FVKESK. CDR3 DNA sequence: TGTGCCAGCAGCCCGGGACAGGGTATCTCTTCACCCCTCCACTTT. Protein: CASSPGQGISSPLHF.

This chain joins TRBV2 and TRBJ1-2; D is undetermined. Germline V CDR1 and CDR2: SNHLY, FYNNEI. Trimming left V 4 bases short and J 4 bases short, with 7 bases between. This CDR3 is 12 amino acids long. CDR3 DNA sequence: TGTGCCAGCAGTGGCCAGTCCTATGGCTACACCTTC. As protein: CASSGQSYGYTF.

V and J are TRBV15 and TRBJ2-3, with D possibly TRBD2 on 5 matching bases. The V end lost 6 bases, the J end lost 4 bases, and 14 bases lay between the germline ends. This CDR3 spans 14 amino acids. Germline V gives CDR1 LNHNV, CDR2 YYDKDF (reference sequence). CDR3: CATSDGIGPDTQYF. The CDR3 DNA follows: TGTGCCACCAGTGACGGGATAGGTCCAGATACGCAGTATTTT.

V is TRBV2 and J is TRBJ1-4; the D gene is possibly TRBD1 (6 bases). Trimming stripped 3 bases from V and 5 bases from J, with 13 bases between. CDR1 SNHLY and CDR2 FYNNEI come from the germline V gene. The CDR3 length is 15 residues. CDR3 sequence (DNA): TGTGCCAGCAGTGAGTGGGGGCCAGGGAATGAAAAACTGTTTTTT. Protein: CASSEWGPGNEKLFF.

The chain is built from TRBV7-9 and TRBJ1-3, with TRBD1 matching over 8 bases. The CDR3 length is 14 residues. The V and J ends lost 3 bases and 6 bases, in that order; junction bases with no gene match: 4. Per germline, CDR1 SEHNR and CDR2 FQNEAQ (reference sequence). CDR3 in amino acids: CASSFRGRENTIYF. In DNA, the CDR3 is TGTGCCAGCAGCTTCAGGGGGCGGGAAAACACCATATATTTT.

CDR3 sequence: CASSPTGGASYNSPLHF. CDR3 DNA sequence: TGTGCCAGCAGCCCGACAGGGGGCGCGTCCTATAATTCACCCCTCCACTTT. The chain combines TRBV27 with TRBJ1-6; 10 nucleotides line up with TRBD1. The CDR3 totals 17 residues. CDR1 and CDR2 (germline): MNHEY, SMNVEV (reference sequence). Trimming removed 6 bases from V and 1 base from J; junction bases left unmatched: 6.

This clone was observed a single time. CDR3 protein: CASTLTAPGELFF. The CDR3 nucleotides read TGCGCCAGCACCCTGACTGCGCCGGGGGAGCTGTTTTTT. This chain uses TRBV10-2 with TRBJ2-2; unclear D gene. Germline V lookup: CDR1 WSHSY, CDR2 SAAADI. V dropped 7 bases and J dropped 8 bases, with 14 bases sitting between them. The CDR3 contains 13 residues.

The gene calls are TRBV9 and TRBJ2-7; D may be TRBD2 (5 bases). This CDR3 comprises 11 residues. Germline V gene sequence: CDR1 SGDLS, CDR2 YYNGEE. V gave up 4 bases and J gave up 7 bases, with 9 bases separating them. CDR3 region: CASSPPGEQYV. The CDR3 nucleotides read TGTGCCAGCAGCCCCCCGGGGGAGCAGTACGTC.

This clone has a single count. The rearrangement links TRBV19 to TRBJ1-6; a weak D match, TRBD1 (5 bases). The V gene lost 5 bases and the J gene lost 1 base, with 15 bases spanning the gap. Germline V gene data show CDR1 as LNHDA and CDR2 as SQIVND (reference sequence). The CDR3 has 17 amino acids. The CDR3 DNA is TGTGCCAGTAGTGGGGGGACGCGTACGTCCTATAATTCACCCCTCCACTTT. Translating it yields CASSGGTRTSYNSPLHF.